The sequence of this TCR beta chain was determined in a study of CD8+ T cells in alopecia areata. Extraction of RNA preceded its reverse transcription into cDNA, which served as the sequencing template. Using immunoSEQ multiplex PCR, the repertoire was profiled, and TCRdb retains in-frame clones only, with some absent. This sample yields more than 150,000 clones, of which about half are seen a single time; roughly 9.1% belongs to the top ten. Comments on this clone: Its antigen is as yet unknown.

Study-level findings and limits: Persistence during tofacitinib was seen for many expanded lesional clones in scalp and blood. Scalp clonality decreased significantly with tofacitinib, and so did expanded CD8+ clones among the top 100. Sequencing of scalp tissue also captures the resident alphabeta T cells of normal skin. Between patients, shared TCR sequences were less clear than in mice. This was possibly due in part to HLA diversity in the patient population.

V was pared by 2 bases and J by 4 bases, with 8 bases between. Germline CDR1 and CDR2: GTSNPN and SVGIG (reference sequence). The CDR3 has 12 residues. The treatment denotes: oral pan-JAK inhibitor, 5-10 mg twice daily. The clonotype originates from a human donor with alopecia areata. The source material was CD8+ T cells sorted from blood, sampled between weeks 51 and 54, from a patient treated with tofacitinib. The genes are TRBV30 and TRBJ2-5; D might be TRBD1 (5 bases). The CDR3: CAWSTGGETQYF. CDR3 sequence (DNA): TGTGCCTGGAGTACAGGTGGAGAGACCCAGTACTTC.